The 3 T cell receptor beta chains below all came from one sample that was sequenced in a study of technical replicates of blood from four donors. Produced via immunoSEQ multiplex PCR; TCRdb's table is partial and in-frame only. The sample has tens of thousands of clones; just under 95% are singletons. The source material was T cells isolated from PBMCs. All receptors derive from a human donor in good health.

This clone was recorded only once. The J gene is TRBJ2-1, the V gene TRBV27, with 13 bases that match TRBD2. V was pared by 4 bases and J by 4 bases, with 4 bases of the junction left unmatched. This CDR3 region has 16 residues. CDR1 and CDR2 from the germline V gene are MNHEY and SMNVEV (reference sequence). CDR3 nucleotide sequence: TGTGCCAGCAGTTCATGGACTAGCGGGAGTTACAATGAGCAGTTCTTC. Protein product: CASSSWTSGSYNEQFF.

J is TRBJ2-2 and V is TRBV4-1; the D gene is possibly TRBD1 (5 bases). Trimming pared 7 bases from V and 0 bases from J, leaving 12 bases between. Germline-derived CDR1 and CDR2 are MGHRA and YSYEKL. CDR3 length equals 15 residues. This CDR3 reads CASTSDSANTGELFF. CDR3 DNA: TGCGCCAGCACGTCAGACAGCGCGAACACCGGGGAGCTGTTTTTT.

The chain combines TRBV6-5 with TRBJ2-1; D is unresolved. Trimming took off 6 bases at V and 11 bases at J, with 11 bases between the two ends. The germline gives CDR1 MNHEY, CDR2 SVGAGI. The length of the CDR3 is 11 residues. Here the CDR3 reads CASSLRGQQFF. The CDR3 DNA reads TGTGCCAGCAGCCTCCGCGGTCAGCAGTTCTTC.